This T cell receptor (beta chain) was documented in a study of T-cell memory formation after mild COVID-19. Study findings and constraints: Several responding clones turned up in pre-infection memory, indicating that cross-reactive memory may have taken part.

Comment on this clonotype: Antigen specificity is unknown.

TCRdb re-called the 5' RACE reads through MiXCR, storing one row per CDR3 protein. This table has roughly 310,000 distinct CDR3 sequences, about 15% appearing once. The V and J ends lost 5 bases and 3 bases respectively, with 20 bases between them. CDR1 SGHAT and CDR2 FQNNGV come from the germline V gene. The CDR3 has 17 residues. Sequencing was performed on PBMCs or a T cell subset sorted from them (not recorded which). The rearrangement links TRBV11-2 to TRBJ2-4; tentatively, D is TRBD2 (7 bases). The source of this sequence is a man younger than 35 who had mild COVID-19 (a few samples of this study predate the infection). Cell type and time point are not known. For the CDR3, the DNA is TGTGCCAGCAGCCCCGGGGGGCCCAGCAGCGACAAAAACATTCAGTACTTC. This encodes CASSPGGPSSDKNIQYF.